The source of this T cell receptor beta chain is a study of esophageal squamous cell carcinoma under preoperative chemotherapy (dated by TCRdb to the late 2010s). With respect to the entire study: The study profiled TCR repertoires of both peripheral blood T cells and tumor-infiltrating lymphocytes. Several patients with primary esophageal squamous cell carcinoma made up the cohort. Repertoires from samples taken before paclitaxel-nedaplatin therapy were compared with repertoires from samples taken after paclitaxel-nedaplatin therapy. The study assessed how paclitaxel-nedaplatin chemotherapy affected T-cell receptor repertoires in patients with esophageal squamous cell carcinoma. The investigation overall reported the following: Post-treatment tumor-infiltrating lymphocytes appeared partly derived from peripheral T cells migrating into the tumor, not solely from local clonal changes. The analysis included only a handful of patients with esophageal squamous cell carcinoma, making the cohort small. Paclitaxel-nedaplatin therapy induced immediate and substantial clonotype frequency changes, with contraction more likely among abundant clones than amplification. After chemotherapy, TCR diversity rose significantly in peripheral T cells, but this increase was not seen in tumor-infiltrating lymphocytes.

This clonotype showed up just a few times. Which antigen it targets is not known. No base quality values were provided; no much bigger clone lies one nucleotide off. The time point label on this specimen signifies: after preoperative PTX-NDP chemotherapy. Paclitaxel-nedaplatin was administered to patients as preoperative chemotherapy before surgery. Looking up the germline V gene yields CDR1 SGHTA and CDR2 FQGNSA. The germline ends are 8 bases apart after V is trimmed by 2 bases and J by 6 bases. The CDR3 numbers 13 residues from cysteine through phenylalanine. The kept DNA is CDR3 alone, 39 bases in frame from the first base. Receptor libraries were prepared by PCR. The sequencer was a HiSeq X Ten. High-throughput sequencing was used to characterize the TCR repertoires. TCRdb reprocessing: public reads trimmed at Q25 with fastp, clones called with MiXCR, in-frame beta chains kept. Each CDR3 protein appears once, grouped with its most common genes and DNA. The sample includes approximately 10,000 distinct CDR3 sequences, with approximately 48% observed a single time. The ten largest clones capture 14% of the sample.

This sequence originates from a human donor with esophageal squamous cell carcinoma. The donor label of this sample is uncertain. The V and J segments used are TRBV7-2 and TRBJ2-1; no D segment can be confidently identified. Sampling took place from a patient given preoperative chemotherapy. The nucleotides read TGTGCCAGCAGCTTATCATCCCTCAATGAGCAGTTCTTC. Its product reads: CASSLSSLNEQFF.